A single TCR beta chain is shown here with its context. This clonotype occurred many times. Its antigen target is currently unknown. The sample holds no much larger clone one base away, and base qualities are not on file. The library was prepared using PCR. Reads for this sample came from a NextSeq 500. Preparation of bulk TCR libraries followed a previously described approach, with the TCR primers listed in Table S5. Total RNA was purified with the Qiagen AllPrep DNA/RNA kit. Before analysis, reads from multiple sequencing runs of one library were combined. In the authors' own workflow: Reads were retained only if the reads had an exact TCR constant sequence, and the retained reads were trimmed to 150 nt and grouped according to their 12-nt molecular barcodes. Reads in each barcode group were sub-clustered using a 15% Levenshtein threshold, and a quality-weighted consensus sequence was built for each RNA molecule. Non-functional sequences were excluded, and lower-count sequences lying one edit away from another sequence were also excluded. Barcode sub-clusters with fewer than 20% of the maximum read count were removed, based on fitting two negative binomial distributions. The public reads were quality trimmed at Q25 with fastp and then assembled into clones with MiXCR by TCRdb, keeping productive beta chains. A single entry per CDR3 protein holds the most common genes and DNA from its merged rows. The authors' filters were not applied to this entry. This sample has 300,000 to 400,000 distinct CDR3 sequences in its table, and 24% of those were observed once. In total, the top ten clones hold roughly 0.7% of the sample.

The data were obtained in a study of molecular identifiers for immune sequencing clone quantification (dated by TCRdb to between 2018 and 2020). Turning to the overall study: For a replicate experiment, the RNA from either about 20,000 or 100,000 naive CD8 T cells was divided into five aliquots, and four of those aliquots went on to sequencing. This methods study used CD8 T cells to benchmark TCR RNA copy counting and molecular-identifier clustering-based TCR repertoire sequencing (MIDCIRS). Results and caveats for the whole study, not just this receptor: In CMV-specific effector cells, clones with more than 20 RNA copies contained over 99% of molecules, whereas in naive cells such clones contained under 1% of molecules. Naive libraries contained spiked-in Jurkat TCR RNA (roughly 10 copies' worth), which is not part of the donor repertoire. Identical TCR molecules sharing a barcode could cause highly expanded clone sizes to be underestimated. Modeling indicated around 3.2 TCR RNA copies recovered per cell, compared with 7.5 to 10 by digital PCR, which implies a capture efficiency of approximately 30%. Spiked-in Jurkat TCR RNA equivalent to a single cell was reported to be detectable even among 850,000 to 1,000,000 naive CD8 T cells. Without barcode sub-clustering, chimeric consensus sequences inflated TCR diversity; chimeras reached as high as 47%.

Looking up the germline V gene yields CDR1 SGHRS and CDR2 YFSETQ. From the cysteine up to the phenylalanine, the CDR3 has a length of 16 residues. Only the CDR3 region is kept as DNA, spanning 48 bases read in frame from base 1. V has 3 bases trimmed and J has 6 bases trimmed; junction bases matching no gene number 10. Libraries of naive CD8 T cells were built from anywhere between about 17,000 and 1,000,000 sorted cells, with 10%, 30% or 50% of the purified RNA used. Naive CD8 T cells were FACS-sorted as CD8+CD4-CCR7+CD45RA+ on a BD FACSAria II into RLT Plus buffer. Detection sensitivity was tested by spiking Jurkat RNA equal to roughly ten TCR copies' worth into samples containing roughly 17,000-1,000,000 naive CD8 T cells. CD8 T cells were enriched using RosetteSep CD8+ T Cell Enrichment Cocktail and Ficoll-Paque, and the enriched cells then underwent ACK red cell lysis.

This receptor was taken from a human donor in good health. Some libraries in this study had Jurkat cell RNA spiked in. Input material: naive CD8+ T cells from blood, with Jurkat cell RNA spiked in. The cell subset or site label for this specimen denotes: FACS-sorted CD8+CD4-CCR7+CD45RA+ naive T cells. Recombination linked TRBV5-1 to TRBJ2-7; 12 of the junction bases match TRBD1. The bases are TGCGCCAGCAGCTCCGAATCCGGGACAGGGGGCTCCGAGCAGTACTTC. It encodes CASSSESGTGGSEQYF.